This T cell receptor beta chain was recorded in a study of blood T cell repertoires in COVID-19. On the study more broadly: Spain, Italy and the United States supplied samples that represented acute and convalescent COVID-19. T cells, B-cell-depleted T cells, or PBMCs provided the cDNA or gDNA that served as material.

In the source study's methods: It was from reference gene primer amplification that nucleated cell counts were estimated. The data were produced by immunoSEQ multiplex PCR, yet TCRdb's version contains in-frame clones alone and is incomplete. V and J calls and clone size are those listed in that table; D and trimming were worked out from the DNA. The sample has 450,000 to 500,000 clones; approximately 85% are singletons. This CDR3 is 17 amino acids long. Germline CDR1 reads LNHNV; CDR2 reads YYDKDF (reference sequence). Trimming removed 2 bases from V and 5 bases from J, with 21 bases in between. Sequenced input: peripheral blood. The TCR originated in a human donor in a cohort sampled during active COVID-19. The chain uses TRBV15 and TRBJ2-5; D is perhaps TRBD1 (6 bases). Here the CDR3 reads CATSRSFQQGERETQYF. The CDR3 bases are TGTGCCACCAGCAGATCATTTCAACAGGGAGAGCGGGAGACCCAGTACTTC.